The clone carrying this TCR beta chain was counted many times. Its antigen remains unidentified. TCRdb re-derived calls from the 5' RACE reads in MiXCR, one entry per CDR3 protein. Of about 310,000 distinct CDR3 sequences listed, around 4% were seen once; the top ten hold around 22%. These data originate in a study of T cells after yellow fever vaccination. General study results and limits: One caveat is that FACS-sorted repertoires could contain abundant clonotypes contaminating from the bulk population.

The CDR3 contains 13 residues. Germline CDR1 reads SEHNR; CDR2 reads FQNEAQ (reference sequence). V was shortened by 2 bases and J by 8 bases, with 10 bases between the two germline ends. The chain is built from TRBV7-9 and TRBJ2-1, with a possible D match to TRBD2 (5 bases). This material consisted of PBMCs, taken on the day of the yellow fever booster vaccination. This TCR was sampled from a man aged 18 to 30 who received the YFV17D yellow fever vaccine. CDR3 region: CASSLKQRDEQFF. The CDR3, as DNA: TGTGCCAGCAGCTTAAAACAGAGGGATGAGCAGTTCTTC.